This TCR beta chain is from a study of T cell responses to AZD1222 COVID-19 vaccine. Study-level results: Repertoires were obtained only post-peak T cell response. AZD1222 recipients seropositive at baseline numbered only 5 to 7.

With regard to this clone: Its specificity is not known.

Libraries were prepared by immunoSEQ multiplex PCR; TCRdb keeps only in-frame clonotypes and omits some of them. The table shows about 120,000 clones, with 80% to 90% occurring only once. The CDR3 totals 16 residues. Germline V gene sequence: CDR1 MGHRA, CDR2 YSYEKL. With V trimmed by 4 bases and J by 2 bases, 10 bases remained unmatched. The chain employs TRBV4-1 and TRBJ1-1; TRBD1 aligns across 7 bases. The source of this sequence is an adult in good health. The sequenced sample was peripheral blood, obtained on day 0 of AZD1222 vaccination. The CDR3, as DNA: TGCGCCAGCAGCCGTTCACAGGGGACTTATAACACTGAAGCTTTCTTT. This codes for CASSRSQGTYNTEAFF.